The entry below describes one T cell receptor (beta chain). The antigen remains undetermined. This sample is drawn from a study of T cell responses to AZD1222 COVID-19 vaccine. Study-wide findings and caveats: After two AZD1222 doses, spike-specific TCR breadth and depth rose versus day 0. Among AZD1222 vaccinees, only 5 to 7 were seropositive at baseline. In a largely white British group with more females than males, clonal diversity was possibly underestimated. Spike-wide coverage was observed for vaccine-associated CD4 TCRs, with dominant responses at 160-218 and 743-854.

TCRdb's table, derived via immunoSEQ multiplex PCR, lists solely in-frame clones and lacks some. The sample has roughly 180,000 clones; 90% to 95% are singletons. The CDR3 sequence is 17 residues long. Germline V gene lookup returns CDR1 SEHNR and CDR2 FQNEAQ (reference sequence). Trimming removed 4 bases from V and 0 bases from J, with 18 bases in between. Material: peripheral blood, obtained 28 days after the second AZD1222 dose. This chain uses TRBV7-9 with TRBJ1-1, with D possibly being TRBD1 (5 bases). The sequence was collected from an adult who received the AZD1222 COVID-19 vaccine. CDR3 bases: TGTGCCAGCAGCTCTAGGGGATTCGGGGCCCTGAACACTGAAGCTTTCTTT. Translating it yields CASSSRGFGALNTEAFF.